The 22 T cell receptor beta chains below all came from one sample that was sequenced in a study of vaccination and CD4 T cells after COVID-19. Treatment described: approximately 10-day PBMC culture with coronavirus spike peptide pools or control peptides (ViraFEST assay). The Oncomine TCR Beta short-read assay was applied to DNA of cultured CD4+ T cells. TCRdb re-analysed the PCR reads in MiXCR, keeping a single row per CDR3 protein. The profile covers approximately 14,000 distinct CDR3 sequences, with 65% to 80% appearing a single time and approximately 10% taken by the ten largest. No cognate antigen is known for these TCRs. Sequencing input: CD4+ T cells from blood, cultured in vitro. These TCRs come from a human donor who had recovered from COVID-19.

The J gene is TRBJ2-7, the V gene TRBV29-1; D not resolved. V gave up 3 bases and J gave up 0 bases, with 3 bases separating them. Per the germline V gene, CDR1 is SQVTM and CDR2 is ANQGSEA. The CDR3 extends over 11 amino acids. CDR3 protein: CSVEVSYEQYF. The CDR3 DNA reads TGCAGCGTTGAGGTCTCCTACGAGCAGTACTTC.

The CDR3 loop reads CATSYVQSTGREGGYTF. The CDR3 DNA reads TGTGCCACCAGTTATGTGCAAAGCACGGGACGGGAAGGCGGCTACACCTTC. The chain links TRBV24-1 to TRBJ1-2, with D possibly matching TRBD1 (5 bases). With 6 bases removed from V and 8 bases from J, the gap between germline ends came to 27 bases. Germline-derived CDR1 and CDR2 are KGHDR and SFDVKD. The CDR3 runs 17 residues.

A single count supports this clonotype. The chain recombines TRBV5-1 with TRBJ1-2; the D gene is possibly TRBD1 (5 bases). The V gene's germline CDR1 is SGHRS and CDR2 YFSETQ. V was pared by 4 bases and J by 2 bases, with 15 bases between. The CDR3 length is 15 residues. CDR3 nucleotides: TGCGCCAGCAGCAAGGACCGGGACGCCAACTATGGCTACACCTTC. Amino acid sequence: CASSKDRDANYGYTF.

The chain combines TRBV7-2 with TRBJ2-7; TRBD1 aligns across 7 bases. CDR3 length equals 15 residues. Germline CDR1 is SGHTA and CDR2 is FQGNSA. V dropped 1 base and J dropped 4; count of bases not matched to a gene: 7. The CDR3 sequence: CASSLEGGVGYEQYF. The CDR3 DNA follows: TGTGCCAGCAGCTTAGAAGGGGGCGTCGGTTACGAGCAGTACTTC.

This clonotype came up once. This chain connects TRBV20-1 to TRBJ2-7; TRBD1 is a possible D gene (6 bases). This CDR3 region has 12 residues. Germline CDR1 is DFQATT and CDR2 is SNEGSKA (reference sequence). V lost 3 bases and J 3 bases, leaving 9 bases between the germline ends. CDR3 amino acids: CSARDRYYEQYF. The CDR3 DNA sequence: TGCAGTGCTAGGGACAGATACTACGAGCAGTACTTC.

The chain couples TRBV11-2 to TRBJ1-2; D is uncertain. V was cut by 5 bases and J by 4 bases, with 17 bases left in between. The CDR3 is 15 residues long. In germline, CDR1 is SGHAT, CDR2 FQNNGV. The CDR3, as DNA: TGTGCCAGCAGCCCTAGCCGGGCTGTTGGCTATGGCTACACCTTC. Amino acids: CASSPSRAVGYGYTF.

The chain is built from TRBV24-1 and TRBJ2-2; unclear D gene. V lost 8 bases and J 5 bases, leaving 8 bases between the germline ends. The CDR3 is 12 residues long. Germline assignment: CDR1 KGHDR and CDR2 SFDVKD. Here the CDR3 reads CATNGLTGELFF. The CDR3 region has the DNA TGTGCCACCAATGGTCTTACCGGGGAGCTGTTTTTT.

The V call is TRBV27, the J call TRBJ2-7, with D possibly TRBD2 on 5 matching bases. Germline V gene sequence: CDR1 MNHEY, CDR2 SMNVEV (reference sequence). Trimming cost V 5 bases and J 0 bases, with 11 bases left between them. CDR3 length equals 14 residues. The CDR3 protein is CASSGLVTSYEQYF. In DNA, the CDR3 is TGTGCCAGCAGTGGACTCGTGACCTCCTACGAGCAGTACTTC.

V and J are TRBV27 and TRBJ2-5; D unresolved. Gene TRBJ2-7 matches the end of the DNA better, so the J call may be wrong. CDR3 length equals 14 residues. Germline V gives CDR1 MNHEY, CDR2 SMNVEV (reference sequence). The CDR3 coding sequence is TGTGCCAGCAGTTTACGGGTCGGGTGGTACGAGCAGTACTTC. This translates into CASSLRVGWYEQYF.

V and J are TRBV6-2 or TRBV6-3 and TRBJ2-2; D not certain. Deletions cut 3 bases from V and 1 base from J, with 3 bases between. The CDR3 sequence is 13 residues long. CDR1 and CDR2 from the germline V gene are MNHEY and SVGEGT. In DNA form, the CDR3 reads TGTGCCAGCAGTTATTTGAACACCGGGGAGCTGTTTTTT. It encodes CASSYLNTGELFF.

The V call is TRBV9, the J call TRBJ2-5; D unresolved. Trimming took 4 bases from V and 1 from J, leaving 8 bases between them. Germline V lookup: CDR1 SGDLS, CDR2 YYNGEE. This CDR3 contains 13 residues. The CDR3 DNA follows: TGTGCCAGCAGCCCTAGAGCCCAAGAGACCCAGTACTTC. Its translation is CASSPRAQETQYF.

The chain recombines TRBV7-2 with TRBJ1-6; the D is unclear. The germline V and J ends were trimmed by 1 base and 8 bases, with 15 bases remaining between them. Germline V gene lookup returns CDR1 SGHTA and CDR2 FQGNSA. The length of the CDR3 is 16 residues. CDR3 sequence (DNA): TGTGCCAGCAGCTTAGGCGCGGCGGTGCGGGATTCACCCCTCCACTTT. It yields the protein CASSLGAAVRDSPLHF.

The chain employs TRBV20-1 and TRBJ1-3, with D uncertain. Trimming stripped 0 bases from V and 0 bases from J, with 6 bases between. This CDR3 comprises 14 residues. Germline loops: CDR1 DFQATT, CDR2 SNEGSKA (reference sequence). CDR3: CSARDKTSGNTIYF. As DNA, the CDR3 is TGCAGTGCTAGAGATAAAACCTCTGGAAACACCATATATTTT.

This chain links TRBV6-1 with TRBJ1-5, with D maybe TRBD1 (5 bases). This CDR3 has 15 residues. CDR1 and CDR2 from the germline V gene are MNHNS and SASEGT. Deletions cut 10 bases from V and 1 base from J, with 17 bases between. DNA for the CDR3: TGTGCCACCAACCGGGGGGGAGGAAGCAATCAGCCCCAGCATTTT. Its protein product is CATNRGGGSNQPQHF.

Only a few counts were recorded for this clonotype. V gene TRBV27 combines with J gene TRBJ1-6; maybe TRBD1 (6 bases). Germline CDR1 is MNHEY and CDR2 is SMNVEV (reference sequence). The ends were cut back, 1 base at V and 10 bases at J, with 14 bases in the middle. This CDR3 is 15 amino acids long. Written as DNA, the CDR3 is TGTGCCAGCAGTTTATTCGGGGGGCGACGCTCACCCCTCCACTTT. It encodes CASSLFGGRRSPLHF.

The chain joins TRBV6-2 or TRBV6-3 to TRBJ1-5; D remains ambiguous. CDR1 and CDR2 from the germline V gene are MNHEY and SVGEGT. V was shortened by 2 bases and J by 5 bases, with 13 bases between the two germline ends. The CDR3 contains 15 residues. This chain's CDR3 is CASSYTVGFDQPQHF. The CDR3 coding sequence is TGTGCCAGCAGTTACACTGTCGGGTTTGATCAGCCCCAGCATTTT.

This clonotype is large within its sample. The chain combines TRBV11-2 with TRBJ2-5; D gene ambiguous. Germline V gene lookup returns CDR1 SGHAT and CDR2 FQNNGV. CDR3 length: 14 residues. Trimming left V 1 base short and J 1 base short, with 7 bases between. This CDR3 reads CASSLGLPQETQYF. CDR3 DNA: TGTGCCAGCAGCTTAGGTTTACCCCAAGAGACCCAGTACTTC.

The rearrangement links TRBV20-1 to TRBJ2-7, with a weak D call TRBD2 (6 bases). Germline V gene data show CDR1 as DFQATT and CDR2 as SNEGSKA (reference sequence). The CDR3 length is 14 residues. Trimming shortened V by 6 bases and J by 3 bases, and 18 bases separated the two germline ends. The CDR3 DNA is TGCAGTGCCCGCCGGGACTTAGGAATCTACGAGCAGTACTTC. It translates to CSARRDLGIYEQYF.

This clonotype is a singleton in its sample. This chain links TRBV20-1 with TRBJ2-5; TRBD1 aligns across 9 bases. J gave up 2 bases and V 3 bases, and 7 bases lay outside the gene matches. The CDR3 has 15 residues. Germline CDR1 DFQATT, CDR2 SNEGSKA (reference sequence). CDR3: CSARRPGTGQETQYF. CDR3 in DNA: TGCAGTGCTAGGAGACCCGGGACAGGGCAAGAGACCCAGTACTTC.

This CDR3 is CASSPGTASNQPQHF. The CDR3 DNA reads TGTGCCAGCTCCCCCGGGACAGCTAGCAATCAGCCCCAGCATTTT. The chain combines TRBV18 with TRBJ1-5; the match to TRBD1 covers 7 bases. V gave up 6 bases and J gave up 0 bases; unmatched junction bases: 5. The length of the CDR3 is 15 residues. From germline, CDR1 is KGHSH and CDR2 LQKENI.

The gene calls are TRBV12-3 or TRBV12-4 and TRBJ2-5; D perhaps matches TRBD2 (5 bases). Trimming pared 6 bases from V and 1 base from J, leaving 12 bases between. CDR3 length: 14 amino acids. In DNA form, the CDR3 reads TGTGCCAGCAGGCGTTCTAGCAGCCAAGAGACCCAGTACTTC. The encoded protein is CASRRSSSQETQYF.

The CDR3 nucleotides read TGTGCCAGCAGTCTCCGGGACGGGAATCAGCCCCAGCATTTT. This translates into CASSLRDGNQPQHF. The chain recombines TRBV27 with TRBJ1-5; a possible D gene is TRBD1 (5 bases). V was pared by 5 bases and J by 4 bases, with 12 bases between. This CDR3 has 14 amino acids. Germline CDR1 and CDR2: MNHEY and SMNVEV (reference sequence).